The TCR beta chain under discussion was sequenced for a study of shared clonotypes between healthy human individuals. CD8 cells regarded as naive lacked CD45RO, were positively chosen for CCR7, and omitted terminally differentiated effector memory CD45RA+ cells. Germline V gene sequence: CDR1 SQVTM, CDR2 ANQGSEA. CDR3 length: 13 amino acids. V lost 6 bases, J lost 5 bases, and 8 bases stayed unmatched. Deep level was the assay's run setting. TCRdb's table, derived via immunoSEQ multiplex PCR, lists solely in-frame clones and lacks some. The repertoire consists of roughly 2 million clones, with 85% to 95% occurring once and the leading ten covering more than 0.95%.

The V gene is TRBV29-1, the J gene TRBJ2-7, with 9 bases aligning to TRBD1. This clonotype was obtained from a man aged 18 to 35 in good health. The sequencing sample was made of naive CD8+ T cells sorted from blood. The CDR3: CSVTGTGTHEQYF. The DNA of the CDR3 is TGCAGCGTAACCGGGACAGGGACCCACGAGCAGTACTTC.